The sequence of this T cell receptor beta chain was determined in a study of blood T cell repertoires in COVID-19. Study summary: The United States, Italy and Spain supplied acute and convalescent COVID-19 samples.

The CDR3 is 15 residues long. Germline V CDR1 and CDR2: LGHNA, YSLEER. V dropped 1 base and J dropped 5 bases, with 14 bases sitting between them. This clone was counted a single time. TCRdb keeps only in-frame clones here, not all; method: immunoSEQ multiplex PCR. The repertoire holds about 82,000 clones, 80% seen once, with 12% in the top ten. The sample comprised peripheral blood. This chain uses TRBV4-3 with TRBJ2-5; maybe TRBD1 (7 bases). The TCR originated in a woman between 35 and 50 years old with active or convalescent COVID-19. The CDR3 DNA reads as TGCGCCAGCAGCCAAGGCTCGACAGGGAGGGAGACCCAGTACTTC. Its protein is CASSQGSTGRETQYF.